These 29 T cell receptor beta chains were all obtained from the same sample, sequenced in a study of T cells after yellow fever vaccination. TCRdb reprocessed the 5' RACE reads via MiXCR and lists one record per CDR3 protein. The sample has approximately 300,000 distinct CDR3 sequences, about 10% seen once. The source material was CD4+ T cells sorted from PBMCs, sampled 45 days after the yellow fever booster vaccination. These receptors all come from a man between 18 and 29 years old who received the YFV17D yellow fever vaccine.

In its sample, this clonotype was seen many times. The genes are TRBV7-9 and TRBJ2-2; the D is unclear. The CDR3 length is 9 residues. With 10 bases removed from V and 6 bases from J, the gap between germline ends came to 3 bases. Germline lookup yields CDR1 SEHNR and CDR2 FQNEAQ (reference sequence). CDR3 nucleotides: TGTGCCACCCCCGGGGAGCTGTTTTTT. Translation gives CATPGELFF.

In this sample, this clonotype turned up many times. This chain links TRBV4-3 with TRBJ1-2, with 7 nucleotides matching TRBD1. V was pared by 4 bases and J by 3 bases, with 8 bases of the junction left unmatched. This CDR3 is built from 15 residues. CDR1 and CDR2 (germline): LGHNA, YSLEER. The CDR3 nucleotides are TGCGCCAGCAGCCCGCGGGACAGAGGTGACTATGGCTACACCTTC. This gives the protein CASSPRDRGDYGYTF.

The gene calls are TRBV7-8 and TRBJ2-5; the match to TRBD2 covers 7 bases. Germline loops: CDR1 SGHVS, CDR2 FQNEAQ. Trimming cost V 3 bases and J 4 bases; bases outside gene matches: 8. This CDR3 region has 15 residues. The CDR3 is CASSFYAGVGETQYF. The CDR3 DNA reads as TGTGCCAGCAGCTTTTACGCGGGGGTAGGAGAGACCCAGTACTTC.

The chain uses TRBV6-5 and TRBJ2-1; tentatively, D is TRBD2 (5 bases). This CDR3 spans 16 amino acids. Germline V CDR1 and CDR2: MNHEY, SVGAGI. V lost 0 bases and J 7 bases, leaving 16 bases between the germline ends. CDR3 DNA: TGTGCCAGCAGTTACTCGGTGCCCACTAGTAGGAATGAGCAGTTCTTC. Its protein product is CASSYSVPTSRNEQFF.

The chain couples TRBV9 to TRBJ1-2; D is unclear. Trimming left V 4 bases short and J 3 bases short, with 13 bases between. The CDR3 contains 14 residues. Germline CDR1 reads SGDLS; CDR2 reads YYNGEE. DNA of the CDR3: TGTGCCAGCAGCCCCCGGGCCCTCTACTATGGCTACACCTTC. Protein sequence: CASSPRALYYGYTF.

This clonotype was seen more than once but under ten times. This chain uses TRBV29-1 with TRBJ2-5; no clear D. The CDR3 spans 14 residues. Trimming removed 7 bases from V and 4 bases from J, with 19 bases in between. CDR1 is SQVTM, CDR2 ANQGSEA, per germline. The CDR3: CSASSGLTPETQYF. In nucleotides, the CDR3 is TGCAGCGCTTCGTCGGGCCTTACCCCAGAGACCCAGTACTTC. Variable domain in full (rest from reference TRBV29-1 and TRBJ2-5): SAVISQKPSRDICQRGTSLTIQCQVDSQVTMMFWYRQQPGQSLTLIATANQGSEATYESGFVIDKFPISRPNLTFSTLTVSNMSPEDSSIYLCSASSGLTPETQYFGPGTRLLVL.

This clonotype came up a few times. This chain uses TRBV3-1 with TRBJ2-7; 10 nucleotides align to TRBD2. V was clipped by 0 bases and J by 0 bases; unmatched bases: 8. CDR3 length: 18 residues. Germline CDR1 is LGHDT and CDR2 is YNNKEL (reference sequence). The CDR3 DNA reads as TGTGCCAGCAGCCAAGAAGGTACTAGCGGGGCCTACTCCTACGAGCAGTACTTC. Translating gives CASSQEGTSGAYSYEQYF.

This clonotype was counted a few times. The genes are TRBV12-3 or TRBV12-4 and TRBJ1-1; maybe TRBD1 (6 bases). This CDR3 is built from 15 residues. Trimming took off 3 bases at V and 0 bases at J, with 11 bases between the two ends. The CDR3 spells CASSLDGGMNTEAFF. Written as DNA, the CDR3 is TGTGCCAGCAGTTTGGACGGGGGCATGAACACTGAAGCTTTCTTT.

This clonotype turned up a few times. The rearrangement uses TRBV7-2 and TRBJ2-5; 10 nucleotides match TRBD1. CDR3 length: 15 residues. V dropped 4 bases and J dropped 5; count of bases not matched to a gene: 7. Germline CDR1 reads SGHTA; CDR2 reads FQGNSA. CDR3 in amino acids: CASSSNGGQGETQYF. The CDR3 DNA is TGTGCCAGCAGCTCGAATGGGGGACAGGGGGAGACCCAGTACTTC.

This clonotype showed up many times. J is TRBJ2-5 and V is TRBV7-2; 7 nucleotides match TRBD2. The CDR3 extends over 13 amino acids. J gave up 4 bases and V 3 bases, and 2 bases lay outside the gene matches. The germline CDR1 and CDR2 sequences are SGHTA and FQGNSA. The CDR3: CASSLGGIETQYF. CDR3 in DNA: TGTGCCAGCAGCTTGGGGGGGATAGAGACCCAGTACTTC. Based on the CDR3 plus reference TRBV7-2 and TRBJ2-5, the full variable domain is GAGVSQSPSNKVTEKGKDVELRCDPISGHTALYWYRQSLGQGLEFLIYFQGNSAPDKSGLPSDRFSAERTGGSVSTLTIQRTQQEDSAVYLCASSLGGIETQYFGPGTRLLVL.

In its sample, this clonotype was seen a few times. The chain carries TRBV11-2 and TRBJ1-6, with D possibly matching TRBD1 (5 bases). CDR1 and CDR2 from the germline V gene are SGHAT and FQNNGV. CDR3 length: 16 residues. Trimming stripped 5 bases from V and 8 bases from J, with 19 bases between. The CDR3, as DNA: TGTGCCAGCAGCCGAGGTTTCGACAGATTTTATTCACCCCTCCACTTT. Amino acids: CASSRGFDRFYSPLHF.

This clonotype was counted a few times. The gene calls are TRBV20-1 and TRBJ2-2; TRBD2 is a possible D gene (5 bases). V lost 5 bases and J lost 4, with 14 bases in between. Germline CDR1 and CDR2: DFQATT and SNEGSKA (reference sequence). The CDR3 extends over 14 amino acids. In nucleotides, the CDR3 is TGCAGTGCTCCTGGACTGGATTTCACCGGGGAGCTGTTTTTT. Protein: CSAPGLDFTGELFF.

This clonotype was counted ten times or more. The J gene is TRBJ2-3, the V gene TRBV4-3; D uncertain. V was cut by 4 bases and J by 6 bases, with 8 bases left in between. The CDR3 contains 12 residues. Per germline, CDR1 LGHNA and CDR2 YSLEER. The CDR3 here is CASSPMGDTQYF. For the CDR3, the DNA is TGCGCCAGCAGCCCAATGGGGGATACGCAGTATTTT.

This clonotype turned up a few times. The chain recombines TRBV12-3 or TRBV12-4 with TRBJ2-7; D might be TRBD2 (5 bases). Trimming pared 3 bases from V and 5 bases from J, leaving 8 bases between. The CDR3 extends over 12 amino acids. CDR3 nucleotide sequence: TGTGCCAGCAGTTTCTCCGGGAACGAGCAGTACGTC. It encodes CASSFSGNEQYV.

The chain recombines TRBV5-4 with TRBJ1-6; perhaps TRBD1 as D (6 bases). The V end was cut by 4 bases, the J end by 5 bases, with 10 bases between. This CDR3 has 14 residues. Germline V gene lookup returns CDR1 SGHNT and CDR2 YYREEE (reference sequence). CDR3 in amino acids: CASSRRTDNSPLHF. The CDR3 DNA reads as TGTGCCAGCAGCCGACGGACAGATAATTCACCCCTCCACTTT. The full variable domain, with the rest looked up from reference TRBV5-4 and TRBJ1-6, is ETGVTQSPTHLIKTRGQQVTLRCSSQSGHNTVSWYQQALGQGPQFIFQYYREEENGRGNFPPRFSGLQFPNYSSELNVNALELDDSALYLCASSRRTDNSPLHFGNGTRLTVT.

J is TRBJ1-6 and V is TRBV6-5; D gene uncertain. The CDR3 consists of 14 residues. The V gene lost 2 bases and the J gene lost 7 bases, with 9 bases spanning the gap. Germline CDR1 reads MNHEY; CDR2 reads SVGAGI. CDR3 sequence: CASSYALWNSPLHF. CDR3 coding DNA: TGTGCCAGCAGTTACGCATTATGGAATTCACCCCTCCACTTT.

This clonotype was counted a few times. CDR3 nucleotides: TGTGCCATCAGTGAGCTGGGCTCGACCGATGAGCAGTTCTTC. Translated: CAISELGSTDEQFF. This chain uses TRBV10-3 with TRBJ2-1; unclear D gene. The V and J ends lost 2 bases and 8 bases respectively, with 13 bases between them. The CDR3 consists of 14 residues. Germline V gene data show CDR1 as ENHRY and CDR2 as SYGVKD.

The chain couples TRBV6-1 to TRBJ2-3; D is possibly TRBD2 (6 bases). CDR1 and CDR2 from the germline V gene are MNHNS and SASEGT. V dropped 6 bases and J dropped 4 bases, with 14 bases sitting between them. The CDR3 totals 14 residues. CDR3 protein: CASRGLGFADTQYF. In nucleotides, the CDR3 is TGTGCCAGCAGGGGACTGGGGTTCGCAGATACGCAGTATTTT.

The rearrangement links TRBV18 to TRBJ1-5; the D is unclear. This CDR3 comprises 13 residues. Germline V gene lookup returns CDR1 KGHSH and CDR2 LQKENI. V lost 2 bases to trimming and J lost 9 bases, with 11 bases between them. The CDR3, as DNA: TGTGCCAGCTCACCAGACCCTCAGTCGCCCCAGCATTTT. Translated, it gives CASSPDPQSPQHF.

The chain combines TRBV27 with TRBJ2-7; 9 nucleotides agree with TRBD1. The V segment lost 6 bases and the J segment 9 bases; nucleotides outside the gene matches: 12. The germline CDR1 and CDR2 sequences are MNHEY and SMNVEV (reference sequence). CDR3 size: 14 residues. CDR3 amino acids: CASSRRTGVTRQYV. The CDR3 DNA follows: TGTGCCAGCAGCCGCCGGACAGGGGTTACGCGGCAGTACGTC.

This clonotype was recorded a few times. The chain has TRBV6-2 or TRBV6-3 and TRBJ2-7, with a tentative D call TRBD1 (6 bases). Germline V gene lookup returns CDR1 MNHEY and CDR2 SVGEGT. This CDR3 is built from 14 residues. V lost 4 bases and J lost 3, with 13 bases in between. In DNA form, the CDR3 reads TGTGCCAGCAGTTCCGGACAGAGTCTCTACGAGCAGTACTTC. Translation gives CASSSGQSLYEQYF.

In this sample, this clonotype turned up once. The genes are TRBV19 and TRBJ2-7; D perhaps matches TRBD1 (6 bases). V was shortened by 3 bases and J by 3 bases, with 15 bases between the two germline ends. Germline V gene lookup returns CDR1 LNHDA and CDR2 SQIVND (reference sequence). This CDR3 spans 15 amino acids. CDR3 protein: CASSIKGHAGYEQYF. The DNA of the CDR3 is TGTGCCAGTAGTATTAAGGGACACGCAGGCTACGAGCAGTACTTC.

This clonotype was recorded a few times. The chain joins TRBV5-1 to TRBJ2-7; 8 nucleotides line up with TRBD1. V gave up 4 bases and J gave up 4 bases; unmatched junction bases: 4. The length of the CDR3 is 13 residues. CDR1 is SGHRS, CDR2 YFSETQ, per germline. CDR3 region: CASSTGGPYEQYF. The CDR3, as DNA: TGCGCCAGCAGCACAGGGGGGCCGTACGAGCAGTACTTC.

The rearrangement links TRBV12-3 or TRBV12-4 to TRBJ1-1; D remains ambiguous. Trimming pared 0 bases from V and 11 bases from J, leaving 7 bases between. The CDR3 spans 11 residues. CDR3 protein: CASSLARRAFF. As DNA, the CDR3 is TGTGCCAGCAGTTTAGCCCGGAGGGCTTTCTTT.

This clonotype has just a few counts. V gene TRBV4-3 combines with J gene TRBJ1-5, with unresolved D. The CDR3 is 15 residues long. V was cut by 1 base and J by 0 bases, with 7 bases left in between. Germline CDR1 and CDR2: LGHNA and YSLEER. Written as DNA, the CDR3 is TGCGCCAGCAGCCAAGGGGCCTATAGCAATCAGCCCCAGCATTTT. It yields the protein CASSQGAYSNQPQHF.

The chain links TRBV3-1 to TRBJ2-4, with a tentative D call TRBD2 (5 bases). Trimming removed 3 bases at V and 3 bases at J, with 12 bases between. This CDR3 has 15 residues. Germline-derived CDR1 and CDR2 are LGHDT and YNNKEL (reference sequence). In DNA form, the CDR3 reads TGTGCCAGCAGCCACTTCGGAACTAGCAAAAACATTCAGTACTTC. Protein product: CASSHFGTSKNIQYF. The full variable domain, completed using reference TRBV3-1 and TRBJ2-4, is DTAVSQTPKYLVTQMGNDKSIKCEQNLGHDTMYWYKQDSKKFLKIMFSYNNKELIINETVPNRFSPKSPDKAHLNLHINSLELGDSAVYFCASSHFGTSKNIQYFGAGTRLSVL.

This clonotype has more than one count but fewer than ten. The chain combines TRBV5-1 with TRBJ2-7; no firm D call. This CDR3 is 15 amino acids long. CDR1 is SGHRS and CDR2 is YFSETQ in the germline V gene. V lost 0 bases and J 3 bases, leaving 13 bases between the germline ends. The CDR3 is CASSLDATPNYEQYF. DNA of the CDR3: TGCGCCAGCAGCTTGGACGCGACACCTAACTACGAGCAGTACTTC.

Notes on this clonotype: This may arise from a read error, as a much more abundant clone is one base away. CDR3 bases: TGTGCCAGCAGCTTGCGCGGGGGGGCCCTAGATACGCAGTATTTT. Amino acid sequence: CASSLRGGALDTQYF. The chain employs TRBV7-9 and TRBJ2-3; TRBD2 matches 9 bases. The ends lost 3 bases at V and 5 bases at J; junction bases unmatched: 6. The CDR3 covers 15 residues. Germline lookup yields CDR1 SEHNR and CDR2 FQNEAQ (reference sequence).

This clonotype has just a few counts. The rearrangement uses TRBV28 and TRBJ1-3; the D is unclear. V dropped 5 bases and J dropped 0 bases, with 14 bases sitting between them. This CDR3 spans 16 amino acids. Germline V gene data show CDR1 as MDHEN and CDR2 as SYDVKM. CDR3 nucleotides: TGTGCCAGCAGTCTACCCACTCCGAGCTCTGGAAACACCATATATTTT. Translation gives CASSLPTPSSGNTIYF.